Following are 32 T cell receptor beta chains from one sample sequenced in a study of shared clonotypes between healthy human individuals. Sequencing was performed with immunoSEQ multiplex PCR; in TCRdb, only in-frame clones are kept and a portion is missing. The sample consists of over 2 million clones, around 92% of them appearing once. The sequencing sample was made of naive CD4+ T cells from PBMCs. Noted subset: CD45RA+ positively selected. The origin of the receptors is a man between 18 and 29 years old in good health. Some clones in this sample may be carry-over from other donors' samples.

The chain carries TRBV25-1 and TRBJ2-1; D remains ambiguous. Trimming took 8 bases from V and 4 from J, leaving 9 bases between them. The CDR3 has 12 residues. Germline loops: CDR1 MGHDK, CDR2 SYGVNS. The CDR3 region is CASWARYNEQFF. The CDR3 bases are TGTGCCAGCTGGGCCAGATACAATGAGCAGTTCTTC.

The genes are TRBV5-1 and TRBJ2-5, with 14 nucleotides matching TRBD2. This CDR3 has 17 amino acids. The V gene end was trimmed by 3 bases and the J gene end by 4 bases; junction bases not matched to a gene: 8. Germline CDR1 is SGHRS and CDR2 is YFSETQ. This chain's CDR3 is CASSYLGLAGVRETQYF. DNA of the CDR3: TGCGCCAGCAGCTACCTGGGACTAGCGGGAGTTCGAGAGACCCAGTACTTC.

Here the CDR3 DNA reads TGCGCCAGCAGCCTAACCCCCGGGACAGGTAAAGGGACCCAGTACTTC. This sequence encodes CASSLTPGTGKGTQYF. The genes are TRBV5-1 and TRBJ2-5, with 8 bases matching TRBD1. J was trimmed by 7 bases and V by 4 bases; bases with no gene match: 15. The V gene's germline CDR1 is SGHRS and CDR2 YFSETQ. CDR3 length: 16 residues.

V is TRBV19 and J is TRBJ1-5, with no clear D. The V end was cut by 1 base, the J end by 6 bases, with 16 bases between. This CDR3 comprises 16 residues. CDR1 and CDR2 from the germline V gene are LNHDA and SQIVND (reference sequence). The DNA for the CDR3 is TGTGCCAGTAGTATAGGAAGAAAAAGGGATGCTCAGCCCCAGCATTTT. It encodes CASSIGRKRDAQPQHF.

On this clone: The same CDR3 arises from other DNA sequences in this sample as well. V usage is TRBV5-1 and J usage is TRBJ2-7; possible D gene TRBD1, 5 bases. V lost 0 bases to trimming and J lost 2 bases, with 9 bases between them. There are 14 residues in the CDR3. The germline gives CDR1 SGHRS, CDR2 YFSETQ. CDR3 sequence (DNA): TGCGCCAGCAGCTTGGCTCAGGGCACCTACGAGCAGTACTTC. Protein: CASSLAQGTYEQYF.

This clone was seen a single time. The gene calls are TRBV5-1 and TRBJ2-5; 10 bases align to TRBD1. J lost 1 base, V lost 4 bases, and 7 bases had no gene match. This CDR3 region has 16 residues. The germline gives CDR1 SGHRS, CDR2 YFSETQ. The CDR3 loop is CASSAGQGDIQETQYF. The CDR3 DNA sequence: TGCGCCAGCAGCGCAGGACAGGGGGACATCCAAGAGACCCAGTACTTC.

V and J are TRBV5-1 and TRBJ2-1, with 8 positions matching TRBD2. The CDR3 runs 15 residues. The germline gives CDR1 SGHRS, CDR2 YFSETQ. The V segment lost 0 bases and the J segment 6 bases; nucleotides outside the gene matches: 5. The CDR3 sequence: CASSLAGGPINEQFF. DNA for the CDR3: TGCGCCAGCAGCTTGGCGGGAGGGCCCATCAATGAGCAGTTCTTC.

The rearrangement uses TRBV27 and TRBJ1-2; the match to TRBD1 covers 8 bases. Looked up from germline, CDR1 is MNHEY and CDR2 is SMNVEV (reference sequence). The J segment lost 8 bases and the V segment lost 3 bases, leaving 17 bases of the junction unmatched. The length of the CDR3 is 17 residues. The CDR3 protein is CASSFRGGRGPSRGYTF. CDR3 in DNA: TGTGCCAGCAGTTTTCGGGGCGGCAGGGGGCCTTCGCGAGGCTACACCTTC.

The J gene is TRBJ2-7, the V gene TRBV4-1; D is ambiguous. The CDR3 runs to 14 residues. Germline V gene data show CDR1 as MGHRA and CDR2 as YSYEKL. Trimming took off 0 bases at V and 2 bases at J, with 8 bases between the two ends. As DNA, the CDR3 is TGCGCCAGCAGCCAAGAAAAGTTCGCCTACGAGCAGTACTTC. Amino acid sequence: CASSQEKFAYEQYF.

The chain has TRBV18 and TRBJ1-1, with D possibly being TRBD1 (6 bases). The CDR3 is 14 residues long. V lost 6 bases and J 1 base, leaving 12 bases between the germline ends. Per germline, CDR1 KGHSH and CDR2 LQKENI. DNA for the CDR3: TGTGCCAGCTCCTTATACAGGGAGAACACTGAAGCTTTCTTT. It encodes CASSLYRENTEAFF.

This chain uses TRBV30 with TRBJ1-4; possible D gene TRBD1, 5 bases. Germline V gene sequence: CDR1 GTSNPN, CDR2 SVGIG (reference sequence). CDR3 length equals 14 residues. Trimming removed 5 bases from V and 2 bases from J, with 12 bases in between. CDR3 DNA: TGTGCCTGGTCAAACAGGCATACTAATGAAAAACTGTTTTTT. Protein: CAWSNRHTNEKLFF. The entire variable domain, with the rest obtained from reference TRBV30 and TRBJ1-4, is as follows: SQTIHQWPATLVQPVGSPLSLECTVEGTSNPNLYWYRQAAGRGLQLLFYSVGIGQISSEVPQNLSASRPQDRQFILSSKKLLLSDSGFYLCAWSNRHTNEKLFFGSGTQLSVL.

This clone was detected a few times. The chain joins TRBV29-1 to TRBJ1-3; D is unresolved. CDR1 and CDR2 (germline): SQVTM, ANQGSEA. This CDR3 contains 13 residues. With 0 bases removed from V and 7 bases from J, the gap between germline ends came to 10 bases. This CDR3 is CSVEDPAGNTIYF. CDR3 bases: TGCAGCGTTGAAGATCCGGCGGGGAACACCATATATTTT.

This clone was observed once. J is TRBJ2-3 and V is TRBV7-2; D might be TRBD2 (6 bases). Germline CDR1 is SGHTA and CDR2 is FQGNSA. With 3 bases removed from V and 2 bases from J, the gap between germline ends came to 12 bases. This CDR3 is built from 15 residues. The CDR3 DNA reads as TGTGCCAGCAGCTTGATAAGGACTACCACAGATACGCAGTATTTT. Protein sequence: CASSLIRTTTDTQYF.

The chain couples TRBV9 to TRBJ2-2, with D perhaps matching TRBD1 (5 bases). This CDR3 is built from 15 residues. V gave up 6 bases and J gave up 3 bases, with 15 bases separating them. From germline, CDR1 is SGDLS and CDR2 YYNGEE. The CDR3 sequence: CASNSRVRDTGELFF. CDR3 nucleotide sequence: TGTGCCAGCAACTCCAGGGTTCGGGACACCGGGGAGCTGTTTTTT.

The chain combines TRBV29-1 with TRBJ1-2, with D possibly TRBD1 on 6 matching bases. CDR3 length: 13 amino acids. CDR1 is SQVTM, CDR2 ANQGSEA, per germline. With 2 bases removed from V and 7 bases from J, the gap between germline ends came to 14 bases. CDR3 coding DNA: TGCAGCGTTGAATTGGGGCAGGGGAGTGGCTACACCTTC. It translates to CSVELGQGSGYTF.

The chain carries TRBV30 and TRBJ2-3, with D perhaps matching TRBD1 (6 bases). The V end lost 0 bases, the J end lost 7 bases, and 11 bases lay between the germline ends. Germline V CDR1 and CDR2: GTSNPN, SVGIG (reference sequence). The CDR3 runs to 13 residues. The CDR3 bases are TGTGCCTGGAGTGTTCAACAGGGAAATACGCAGTATTTT. It is translated as CAWSVQQGNTQYF.

The chain couples TRBV28 to TRBJ1-2, with D uncertain. Germline values: CDR1 MDHEN, CDR2 SYDVKM. The V gene lost 5 bases and the J gene lost 5 bases, with 9 bases spanning the gap. The CDR3 covers 12 residues. The CDR3 loop is CASSPLPYGYTF. CDR3 in DNA: TGTGCCAGCAGTCCACTTCCTTATGGCTACACCTTC.

The chain carries TRBV7-3 and TRBJ2-5; D gene uncertain. CDR1 and CDR2 (germline): SGHTA, FQGTGA. This CDR3 region has 13 residues. Trimming stripped 1 base from V and 4 bases from J, with 7 bases between. This CDR3 reads CASSLSGSETQYF. CDR3 in DNA: TGTGCCAGCAGCTTAAGTGGTTCAGAGACCCAGTACTTC.

The chain has TRBV11-2 and TRBJ2-3; 8 bases fit TRBD2. CDR3 length equals 15 residues. Germline loops: CDR1 SGHAT, CDR2 FQNNGV. V was pared by 3 bases and J by 4 bases, with 6 bases of the junction left unmatched. The CDR3 DNA reads TGTGCCAGCAGCTTCGGAGCGGGAGTCCCAGATACGCAGTATTTT. Its protein is CASSFGAGVPDTQYF.

The gene calls are TRBV5-1 and TRBJ2-5; no clear D. Germline loops: CDR1 SGHRS, CDR2 YFSETQ. The CDR3 contains 14 residues. Trimming took off 0 bases at V and 3 bases at J, with 9 bases between the two ends. This CDR3 reads CASSLGPSEETQYF. The CDR3 DNA reads as TGCGCCAGCAGCTTGGGTCCGTCCGAAGAGACCCAGTACTTC.

The chain links TRBV15 to TRBJ2-7, with D perhaps TRBD1 or TRBD2 (5 bases each). The CDR3 contains 15 residues. V dropped 3 bases and J dropped 3 bases, with 15 bases sitting between them. Germline lookup yields CDR1 LNHNV and CDR2 YYDKDF (reference sequence). The CDR3 nucleotides are TGTGCCACCAGCAGGGCACTACCGGGACGCTACGAGCAGTACTTC. Its translation: CATSRALPGRYEQYF.

Written as DNA, the CDR3 is TGTGCCAGCAGCTTTTCGGACTACCCTAGGTCGAACACCGGGGAGCTGTTTTTT. Encoded protein: CASSFSDYPRSNTGELFF. J is TRBJ2-2 and V is TRBV5-6; a weak D match, TRBD2 (6 bases). Germline CDR1 is SGHDT and CDR2 is YYEEEE. CDR3 size: 18 residues. Trimming left V 2 bases short and J 0 bases short, with 17 bases between.

The chain couples TRBV7-8 to TRBJ2-5; weak D call: TRBD1 (5 bases). There are 11 residues in the CDR3. Germline loops: CDR1 SGHVS, CDR2 FQNEAQ. The ends were cut back, 5 bases at V and 5 bases at J, with 6 bases in the middle. CDR3 sequence: CASSQGETQYF. In nucleotides, the CDR3 is TGTGCCAGCAGCCAGGGCGAGACCCAGTACTTC.

On this clone: This CDR3 is also generated by other DNA sequences in the sample. The V gene is TRBV9, the J gene TRBJ1-2; 7 bases map to TRBD1. The V gene end was trimmed by 0 bases and the J gene end by 2 bases; junction bases not matched to a gene: 1. The germline V gene has CDR1 SGDLS and CDR2 YYNGEE. The CDR3 extends over 14 amino acids. The CDR3 loop reads CASSVGQGNYGYTF. CDR3 sequence (DNA): TGTGCCAGCAGCGTAGGACAGGGCAACTATGGCTACACCTTC.

In regard to this clone: This sample includes further DNA sequences coding for the same CDR3. The chain employs TRBV28 and TRBJ1-1; 7 bases fit TRBD1. With 4 bases clipped from V and 4 bases from J, the junction kept 6 bases outside the gene matches. Germline values: CDR1 MDHEN, CDR2 SYDVKM. CDR3 length: 14 residues. CDR3 region: CASSSPTGITEAFF. The CDR3 DNA reads as TGTGCCAGCAGTTCCCCGACAGGGATCACTGAAGCTTTCTTT.

The CDR3 spells CASSFKDEQFF. The CDR3 nucleotides are TGTGCCAGCAGTTTTAAGGATGAGCAGTTCTTC. The chain couples TRBV28 to TRBJ2-1; D remains ambiguous. Trimming stripped 3 bases from V and 8 bases from J, with 5 bases between. Germline CDR1 reads MDHEN; CDR2 reads SYDVKM. The CDR3 is 11 amino acids.

The chain joins TRBV2 to TRBJ2-1; D gene ambiguous. Germline-derived CDR1 and CDR2 are SNHLY and FYNNEI. Trimming removed 7 bases from V and 7 bases from J, with 20 bases in between. The CDR3 covers 15 residues. CDR3 in DNA: TGTGCCAGCAATCCCGGGTCCCGCTCGTGGAATGAGCAGTTCTTC. It is translated as CASNPGSRSWNEQFF.

The chain carries TRBV5-1 and TRBJ2-7; D uncertain. Between the trimmed V and J ends, which lost 0 bases and 6 bases, there was a span of 10 bases. Looked up from germline, CDR1 is SGHRS and CDR2 is YFSETQ. CDR3 length: 13 residues. The CDR3 here is CASSLAELGEQYF. CDR3 nucleotide sequence: TGCGCCAGCAGCTTGGCAGAGCTAGGCGAGCAGTACTTC.

Notes on this clone: The sample holds other DNA sequences that translate to the same CDR3. The chain links TRBV5-1 to TRBJ2-3; D possibly corresponds to TRBD2 (6 bases). Germline CDR1 is SGHRS and CDR2 is YFSETQ. The CDR3 runs 13 residues. Trimming took off 0 bases at V and 5 bases at J, with 7 bases between the two ends. CDR3 residues: CASSLAGRDTQYF. DNA of the CDR3: TGCGCCAGCAGCTTGGCCGGGAGAGATACGCAGTATTTT.

The chain combines TRBV18 with TRBJ2-2, with 7 positions matching TRBD1. J gave up 3 bases and V 3 bases, and 7 bases lay outside the gene matches. CDR3 size: 16 residues. CDR1 and CDR2 (germline): KGHSH, LQKENI. CDR3 bases: TGTGCCAGCTCACCGGTTACCGGGACAGACACCGGGGAGCTGTTTTTT. Translating gives CASSPVTGTDTGELFF.

Notes on this clone: The sample contains more than one DNA sequence encoding this CDR3. This chain links TRBV5-1 with TRBJ2-1, with TRBD2 identical over 11 bases. The germline V gene has CDR1 SGHRS and CDR2 YFSETQ. CDR3 length equals 15 residues. Trimming at V came to 0 bases and at J to 7 bases, leaving 3 bases not matched to a gene. The DNA of the CDR3 is TGCGCCAGCAGCTTGGGACTAGCGGGACTAAATGAGCAGTTCTTC. Residues: CASSLGLAGLNEQFF. The full variable domain, completed using reference TRBV5-1 and TRBJ2-1, is KAGVTQTPRYLIKTRGQQVTLSCSPISGHRSVSWYQQTPGQGLQFLFEYFSETQRNKGNFPGRFSGRQFSNSRSEMNVSTLELGDSALYLCASSLGLAGLNEQFFGPGTRLTVL.

The chain has TRBV4-2 and TRBJ2-3; D tentatively fits TRBD1 or TRBD2 (6 bases each). CDR1 is LGHNA and CDR2 is YNFKEQ in the germline V gene. V lost 0 bases and J lost 0, with 13 bases in between. This CDR3 contains 17 residues. The CDR3, as DNA: TGTGCCAGCAGCCAAGATTGGGGGGCTAGGAGCACAGATACGCAGTATTTT. This translates into CASSQDWGARSTDTQYF.